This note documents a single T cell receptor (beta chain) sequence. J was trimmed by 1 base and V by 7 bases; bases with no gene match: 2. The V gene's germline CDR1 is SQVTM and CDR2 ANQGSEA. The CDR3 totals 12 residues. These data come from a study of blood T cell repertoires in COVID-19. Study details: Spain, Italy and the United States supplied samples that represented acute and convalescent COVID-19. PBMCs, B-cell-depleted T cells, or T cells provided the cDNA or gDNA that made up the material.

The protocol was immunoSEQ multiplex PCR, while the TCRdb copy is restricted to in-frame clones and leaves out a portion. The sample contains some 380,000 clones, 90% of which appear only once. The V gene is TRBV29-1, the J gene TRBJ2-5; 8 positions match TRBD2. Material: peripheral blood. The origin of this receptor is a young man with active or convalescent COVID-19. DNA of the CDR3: TGCAGCGGGGCGGGGGGCCAAGAGACCCAGTACTTC. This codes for CSGAGGQETQYF.